Below, 32 T cell receptor beta chains from the same sample are listed, as sequenced in a study of blood T cell repertoires in COVID-19 (dated by TCRdb to the early 2020s). Library preparation was by the immunoSEQ multiplex PCR assay. The immuneACCESS repertoire file appears here via TCRdb, limited to in-frame rearrangements. These files lack a portion of the clones; in checked studies, under half of the deficit traces to unresolved V genes, and the cause of the others is not known. The sample records a few hundred thousand clones, approximately 81% of which are singletons. The ten largest clonotypes hold just under 20% of the sample. Sequenced: peripheral blood. The receptors were sampled from a man in his thirties or forties with active or convalescent COVID-19.

The chain is built from TRBV6-5 and TRBJ2-7; TRBD2 matches at 7 bases. V was pared by 6 bases and J by 1 base, with 9 bases of the junction left unmatched. From germline, CDR1 is MNHEY and CDR2 SVGAGI. This CDR3 has 15 residues. This chain's CDR3 is CASRASGSGSYEQYF. In DNA, the CDR3 is TGTGCCAGCAGGGCTAGCGGTAGTGGATCCTACGAGCAGTACTTC.

Regarding this clone: The sample contains more than one DNA sequence encoding this CDR3. The chain employs TRBV4-3 and TRBJ2-1; 11 bases match TRBD2. Unmatched junction bases numbered 2, after V lost 1 base and J lost 6 bases. The germline gives CDR1 LGHNA, CDR2 YSLEER. CDR3 size: 15 residues. DNA for the CDR3: TGCGCCAGCAGCCAAGGACTAGCGGGGATCAATGAGCAGTTCTTC. Translated, it gives CASSQGLAGINEQFF.

The chain uses TRBV7-2 and TRBJ2-6; no firm D call. Germline V gene sequence: CDR1 SGHTA, CDR2 FQGNSA. This CDR3 contains 11 residues. V was cut by 2 bases and J by 10 bases, with 3 bases left in between. This CDR3 reads CASSLRNVLTF. For the CDR3, the DNA is TGTGCCAGCAGCTTACGGAACGTCCTGACTTTC.

The V gene is TRBV27, the J gene TRBJ2-1, with 7 bases fitting TRBD2. The germline gives CDR1 MNHEY, CDR2 SMNVEV (reference sequence). CDR3 length: 16 residues. V shed 4 bases, J shed 0 bases, and the junction held 6 bases outside the gene matches. The CDR3 spells CASSSIPSGSYNEQFF. In DNA, the CDR3 is TGTGCCAGCAGTTCCATTCCTAGCGGCTCCTACAATGAGCAGTTCTTC.

This chain uses TRBV28 with TRBJ2-1; 12 positions agree with TRBD1. CDR3 length: 15 residues. In germline, CDR1 is MDHEN, CDR2 SYDVKM. The V and J ends lost 8 bases and 7 bases, in that order; junction bases with no gene match: 9. DNA of the CDR3: TGTGCCAGCCACCCCAGGGACAGGGGGCCAAATGAGCAGTTCTTC. Translated, it gives CASHPRDRGPNEQFF.

The chain combines TRBV7-9 with TRBJ2-7; the match to TRBD2 covers 8 bases. Germline V gene sequence: CDR1 SEHNR, CDR2 FQNEAQ (reference sequence). The CDR3 is 15 amino acids. J lost 2 bases, V lost 5 bases, and 8 bases had no gene match. For the CDR3, the DNA is TGTGCCAGCAGCCCCCTCGGGAGGGGTACCTACGAGCAGTACTTC. It specifies CASSPLGRGTYEQYF. The whole variable domain, remainder taken from reference TRBV7-9 and TRBJ2-7, is DTGVSQNPRHKITKRGQNVTFRCDPISEHNRLYWYRQTLGQGPEFLTYFQNEAQLEKSRLLSDRFSAERPKGSFSTLEIQRTEQGDSAMYLCASSPLGRGTYEQYFGPGTRLTVT.

Notes on this clone: Other DNA sequences in the sample encode the same CDR3. The DNA of the CDR3 is TGTGCCAGCAGTTATCCTACGGAGACCCAGTACTTC. It codes for CASSYPTETQYF. The chain is built from TRBV6-2 or TRBV6-3 and TRBJ2-5; no clear D. V lost 3 bases and J lost 5, with 7 bases in between. Per germline, CDR1 MNHEY and CDR2 SVGEGT. CDR3 length: 12 residues.

This chain connects TRBV5-7 to TRBJ2-7, with a weak D call TRBD1 (6 bases). TRBV5-7 has ORF status, its function being uncertain. Deletions cut 4 bases from V and 3 bases from J, with 14 bases between. The CDR3 is 14 residues long. DNA for the CDR3: TGTGCCAGCAGCACACAGGGTACCCTCTACGAGCAGTACTTC. Encoded protein: CASSTQGTLYEQYF.

The chain carries TRBV7-2 and TRBJ2-7, with D perhaps TRBD2 (7 bases). The germline V gene has CDR1 SGHTA and CDR2 FQGNSA. Trimming removed 1 base at V and 6 bases at J, with 13 bases between. The CDR3 consists of 14 residues. The CDR3 nucleotides are TGTGCCAGCAGCTTAGAGGGGGGGCCTTTCGAGCAGTACTTC. As protein: CASSLEGGPFEQYF.

The V gene is TRBV19, the J gene TRBJ1-4; D not certain. The CDR3 contains 15 residues. Trimming removed 0 bases from V and 6 bases from J, with 11 bases in between. Germline CDR1 and CDR2: LNHDA and SQIVND (reference sequence). The chain's CDR3 is CASSIDPGTYEKLFF. The CDR3 bases are TGTGCCAGTAGTATAGATCCGGGAACCTATGAAAAACTGTTTTTT. Variable domain in full (rest from reference TRBV19 and TRBJ1-4): DGGITQSPKYLFRKEGQNVTLSCEQNLNHDAMYWYRQDPGQGLRLIYYSQIVNDFQKGDIAEGYSVSREKKESFPLTVTSAQKNPTAFYLCASSIDPGTYEKLFFGSGTQLSVL.

This clone was seen only once. The chain employs TRBV7-2 and TRBJ2-5; 8 nucleotides agree with TRBD2. Looked up from germline, CDR1 is SGHTA and CDR2 is FQGNSA. V lost 4 bases to trimming and J lost 1 base; unmatched junction nucleotides: 11. The CDR3 sequence is 17 residues long. CDR3 nucleotides: TGTGCCAGCAGCTCCCAGGGTAGCGGGGCCCGCCAAGAGACCCAGTACTTC. This gives the protein CASSSQGSGARQETQYF. The variable domain in full, completed from reference TRBV7-2 and TRBJ2-5, reads GAGVSQSPSNKVTEKGKDVELRCDPISGHTALYWYRQSLGQGLEFLIYFQGNSAPDKSGLPSDRFSAERTGGSVSTLTIQRTQQEDSAVYLCASSSQGSGARQETQYFGPGTRLLVL.

The rearrangement links TRBV27 to TRBJ2-3; the D gene is possibly TRBD2 (6 bases). With 2 bases removed from V and 0 bases from J, the gap between germline ends came to 21 bases. Per germline, CDR1 MNHEY and CDR2 SMNVEV (reference sequence). CDR3 length: 19 amino acids. The CDR3 spells CASSLEGAGKLTSTDTQYF. CDR3 sequence (DNA): TGTGCCAGCAGTTTAGAAGGAGCGGGTAAACTTACTAGCACAGATACGCAGTATTTT.

The V and J genes are TRBV6-5 and TRBJ1-2, with D hard to call. CDR1 and CDR2 (germline): MNHEY, SVGAGI. There are 15 residues in the CDR3. Trimming took 10 bases from V and 6 from J, leaving 24 bases between them. The CDR3 loop reads CATTGSARLANGYTF. DNA of the CDR3: TGTGCCACCACGGGGAGTGCCCGACTGGCAAATGGCTACACCTTC.

This chain uses TRBV7-9 with TRBJ2-7; D is unclear. Trimming shortened V by 1 base and J by 0 bases, and 7 bases separated the two germline ends. The CDR3 is 14 amino acids. Germline V gene data show CDR1 as SEHNR and CDR2 as FQNEAQ (reference sequence). The CDR3 spells CASSLGAASYEQYF. The CDR3 DNA reads as TGTGCCAGCAGCTTAGGGGCAGCCTCCTACGAGCAGTACTTC.

This clone was recorded once. This sequence joins TRBV6-5 and TRBJ1-2; 8 positions match TRBD1. The junction had 4 bases not matched to a gene; V was cut back by 6 bases and J by 4 bases. Germline lookup yields CDR1 MNHEY and CDR2 SVGAGI. CDR3 length equals 13 residues. The CDR3 DNA follows: TGTGCCAGCAGAAAGGGACAGGCCTATGGCTACACCTTC. Its translation: CASRKGQAYGYTF.

V gene TRBV2 combines with J gene TRBJ1-1; D uncertain. Deletions cut 2 bases from V and 0 bases from J, with 7 bases between. This CDR3 contains 14 residues. Per the germline V gene, CDR1 is SNHLY and CDR2 is FYNNEI. CDR3 DNA sequence: TGTGCCAGCAGTGAATGGTCGGTGAACACTGAAGCTTTCTTT. Translating gives CASSEWSVNTEAFF.

This clone occurred once. The chain is built from TRBV4-1 and TRBJ2-2; the D is unclear. V was pared by 6 bases and J by 0 bases, with 14 bases between. Germline CDR1 MGHRA, CDR2 YSYEKL. CDR3 length: 16 residues. Here the CDR3 DNA reads TGCGCCAGCAGTCACCCCGCTACAGCGAACACCGGGGAGCTGTTTTTT. Encoded protein: CASSHPATANTGELFF.

This chain connects TRBV7-9 to TRBJ2-1; 9 positions match TRBD2. The CDR3 covers 19 residues. CDR1 is SEHNR, CDR2 FQNEAQ, per germline (reference sequence). With V trimmed by 5 bases and J by 0 bases, 14 bases remained unmatched. The CDR3 reads CASSGRPPSGTGSYNEQFF. CDR3 bases: TGTGCCAGCAGCGGTAGACCGCCTAGCGGGACGGGCTCCTACAATGAGCAGTTCTTC.

This clone was seen a handful of times. The gene calls are TRBV9 and TRBJ1-6; D is perhaps TRBD1 (6 bases). The CDR3 sequence is 15 residues long. Germline V lookup: CDR1 SGDLS, CDR2 YYNGEE. V lost 3 bases and J 8 bases, leaving 15 bases between the germline ends. Here the CDR3 DNA reads TGTGCCAGCAGCGAGCGGGACACCAGTGATTCACCCCTCCACTTT. Amino acids: CASSERDTSDSPLHF.

The V gene is TRBV7-3, the J gene TRBJ2-1; 9 bases line up with TRBD2. The germline V gene encodes CDR1 SGHTA and CDR2 FQGTGA. The trim removed 5 bases at V and 5 bases at J, leaving 7 bases unmatched. The CDR3 has 15 amino acids. DNA for the CDR3: TGTGCCAGCAGCCCTCGGACTAGCGCCCACAATGAGCAGTTCTTC. This sequence encodes CASSPRTSAHNEQFF.

As DNA, the CDR3 is TGTGCCACCAGCAGAGATCGGGGGACTAGCGCCTACAATGAGCAGTTCTTC. The encoded protein is CATSRDRGTSAYNEQFF. This chain connects TRBV15 to TRBJ2-1, with TRBD2 matching over 10 bases. V lost 0 bases, J lost 2 bases, and 4 bases stayed unmatched. From germline, CDR1 is LNHNV and CDR2 YYDKDF (reference sequence). The CDR3 spans 17 residues.

This chain uses TRBV28 with TRBJ1-2; D ambiguous. The CDR3 runs to 14 residues. The V and J ends lost 8 bases and 1 base respectively, with 14 bases between them. From germline, CDR1 is MDHEN and CDR2 SYDVKM. The CDR3 sequence is CASWVTGFNYGYTF. The CDR3 DNA sequence: TGTGCCAGCTGGGTCACGGGTTTTAACTATGGCTACACCTTC.

The J gene is TRBJ2-1, the V gene TRBV27; 9 positions match TRBD2. Per germline, CDR1 MNHEY and CDR2 SMNVEV (reference sequence). V trimming: 1 base; J trimming: 2 bases; junction bases outside the gene matches: 6. The CDR3 length is 17 residues. The chain's CDR3 is CASSLWGGTSTYNEQFF. As DNA, the CDR3 is TGTGCCAGCAGTTTATGGGGAGGGACTAGCACCTACAATGAGCAGTTCTTC.

This sequence joins TRBV28 and TRBJ1-5; 7 nucleotides line up with TRBD1. Germline loops: CDR1 MDHEN, CDR2 SYDVKM. The V segment lost 4 bases and the J segment 3 bases; nucleotides outside the gene matches: 9. The CDR3 is made up of 16 amino acids. The CDR3 bases are TGTGCCAGCAGTTCATCAACAGGGGCAGTCAATCAGCCCCAGCATTTT. This encodes CASSSSTGAVNQPQHF.

The chain uses TRBV5-1 and TRBJ1-1, with D possibly matching TRBD1 (5 bases). Trimming shortened V by 0 bases and J by 5 bases, and 11 bases separated the two germline ends. Germline V gene data show CDR1 as SGHRS and CDR2 as YFSETQ. The CDR3 spans 14 residues. The CDR3: CASSLAQGGTEAFF. DNA for the CDR3: TGCGCCAGCAGCTTGGCCCAGGGTGGAACTGAAGCTTTCTTT.

J is TRBJ2-7 and V is TRBV28; the match to TRBD2 covers 10 bases. With 5 bases clipped from V and 4 bases from J, the junction kept 8 bases outside the gene matches. The CDR3 loop spans 15 amino acids. The germline gives CDR1 MDHEN, CDR2 SYDVKM. The CDR3 sequence is CASSPPSGSSYEQYF. As DNA, the CDR3 is TGTGCCAGCAGTCCTCCTAGCGGGAGTAGTTACGAGCAGTACTTC.

CDR3 protein: CSASSRGNQPQHF. The CDR3 nucleotides read TGCAGTGCTAGTTCGAGGGGCAATCAGCCCCAGCATTTT. J is TRBJ1-5 and V is TRBV20-1; D unclear. CDR1 and CDR2 (germline): DFQATT, SNEGSKA (reference sequence). The CDR3 contains 13 residues. Trimming took 3 bases from V and 2 from J, leaving 8 bases between them.

The CDR3 loop reads CASGLVLSREGENIQYF. CDR3 nucleotides: TGTGCTAGTGGTTTGGTACTGTCCAGGGAAGGGGAAAACATTCAGTACTTC. The V call is TRBV12-5, the J call TRBJ2-4; D possibly corresponds to TRBD1 (5 bases). This CDR3 region has 17 residues. CDR1 is LGHNT and CDR2 is FRNRAP in the germline V gene. Trimming left V 0 bases short and J 5 bases short, with 17 bases between.

In its sample, this clone was seen a few times. V and J are TRBV5-1 and TRBJ1-3; 10 nucleotides line up with TRBD1. Germline values: CDR1 SGHRS, CDR2 YFSETQ. V lost 4 bases, J lost 8 bases, and 9 bases stayed unmatched. This CDR3 has 15 amino acids. CDR3 sequence (DNA): TGCGCCAGCAGCCCCAGACAGGGGGCGAAACACACCATATATTTT. This translates into CASSPRQGAKHTIYF.

The chain carries TRBV10-3 and TRBJ1-1; D remains unclear. The CDR3 runs 16 residues. Trimming took off 0 bases at V and 6 bases at J, with 17 bases between the two ends. Per germline, CDR1 ENHRY and CDR2 SYGVKD. The CDR3 bases are TGTGCCATCAGTGAGTCGAGGGAGAGCTGGAAGCCTGAAGCTTTCTTT. The encoded protein is CAISESRESWKPEAFF.

This clone appeared once. V and J are TRBV4-3 and TRBJ1-2; D uncertain. V was trimmed by 0 bases and J by 9 bases, leaving 17 bases between them. The CDR3 runs 15 residues. The V gene's germline CDR1 is LGHNA and CDR2 YSLEER. The CDR3 sequence: CASSQDWTTGGSYTF. The CDR3 nucleotides are TGCGCCAGCAGCCAAGACTGGACGACGGGAGGAAGCTACACCTTC.

The chain uses TRBV28 and TRBJ1-2; D remains unclear. The germline CDR1 and CDR2 sequences are MDHEN and SYDVKM. The CDR3 loop spans 13 amino acids. V was shortened by 9 bases and J by 0 bases, with 11 bases between the two germline ends. This CDR3 reads CASTRETNYGYTF. For the CDR3, the DNA is TGTGCCAGTACTAGGGAGACTAACTATGGCTACACCTTC.